The 8 T cell receptor beta chains presented below share a single source sample, sequenced in a study of blood T cell repertoires in COVID-19. The assay was immunoSEQ multiplex PCR, and TCRdb's table has in-frame clones only and misses some. The sample records around 150,000 clones, around 86% being singletons. Sequencing input: peripheral blood. Receptors originate from a woman aged 55-75 years with active or convalescent COVID-19.

The V call is TRBV10-3, the J call TRBJ2-1; D unclear. The CDR3 length is 15 residues. V was pared by 4 bases and J by 0 bases, with 10 bases between. From germline, CDR1 is ENHRY and CDR2 SYGVKD. CDR3 nucleotide sequence: TGTGCCATCAGTGCGGCAGGAAGCTCCTACAATGAGCAGTTCTTC. This gives the protein CAISAAGSSYNEQFF.

CDR3 coding DNA: TGTGCCAGCACCGACGCATGGGGAAGGGGCAGGGGGAGCGATGAGCAGTTCTTC. It codes for CASTDAWGRGRGSDEQFF. This sequence joins TRBV2 and TRBJ2-1, with 7 bases matching TRBD1. This CDR3 contains 18 residues. Germline V CDR1 and CDR2: SNHLY, FYNNEI. The junction had 23 bases not matched to a gene; V was cut back by 7 bases and J by 8 bases.

V gene TRBV5-4 combines with J gene TRBJ2-5, with 11 nucleotides matching TRBD1. Germline-derived CDR1 and CDR2 are SGHNT and YYREEE (reference sequence). The CDR3 contains 15 residues. Trimming took 3 bases from V and 5 from J; bases not matched to a gene: 6. This CDR3 is CASSSTRDRGETQYF. CDR3 DNA sequence: TGTGCCAGCAGCTCCACGCGGGACAGGGGGGAGACCCAGTACTTC.

V is TRBV24-1 and J is TRBJ2-3; TRBD2 matches at 7 bases. V trimming: 5 bases; J trimming: 4 bases; junction bases outside the gene matches: 2. The CDR3 contains 13 residues. The germline V gene encodes CDR1 KGHDR and CDR2 SFDVKD. The CDR3 DNA is TGTGCCACCAGTGGCGGGGGACCAGATACGCAGTATTTT. Translated, it gives CATSGGGPDTQYF.

V is TRBV6-5 and J is TRBJ2-7, with a possible D match to TRBD1 (6 bases). CDR1 is MNHEY, CDR2 SVGAGI, per germline. The CDR3 spans 14 residues. The V gene lost 7 bases and the J gene lost 2 bases, with 15 bases spanning the gap. The CDR3 region is CASIKTQGTYEQYF. The CDR3 nucleotides are TGTGCCAGCATCAAGACCCAGGGGACCTACGAGCAGTACTTC.

The chain is built from TRBV21-1 and TRBJ1-2; the table calls TRBD1, which could not be checked here. TRBV21-1 constitutes a pseudogene. The CDR3 is made up of 17 amino acids. The CDR3 DNA follows: TGTGCCAGCAGCGCGAAGGGTAGGACAGGGACCTCCTATGGCTACACCTTC. Protein sequence: CASSAKGRTGTSYGYTF.

The sample holds one count of this clone. The chain is built from TRBV4-1 and TRBJ2-7, with 10 bases that match TRBD2. Germline CDR1 is MGHRA and CDR2 is YSYEKL. This CDR3 has 16 amino acids. V was clipped by 3 bases and J by 0 bases; unmatched bases: 5. The chain's CDR3 is CASSQTLAGVSYEQYF. In DNA, the CDR3 is TGCGCCAGCAGCCAGACGCTAGCGGGAGTCTCCTACGAGCAGTACTTC.

The chain joins TRBV13 to TRBJ2-3, with TRBD2 matching 14 bases. This CDR3 is 18 amino acids long. Trimming cost V 5 bases and J 2 bases; bases outside gene matches: 9. CDR1 is PRHDT, CDR2 FYEKMQ, per germline (reference sequence). In DNA form, the CDR3 reads TGTGCCAGCAGCCCTCTTGGGACTAGCGGGGGACTCACAGATACGCAGTATTTT. Encoded protein: CASSPLGTSGGLTDTQYF.